The 22 T cell receptor beta chains below were found in one sample sequenced in a study of shared T cell receptors in the human thymus. Clones were sequenced by immunoSEQ multiplex PCR, and TCRdb holds only the in-frame ones, with some missing. The table lists roughly 550,000 clones, more than 75% of them singletons. In addition, the sample was reused for a study of human thymus T cells.

The specimen sequenced was thymocytes. These TCRs come from a boy in the first two years of life with a congenital heart defect.

The chain couples TRBV14 to TRBJ2-7; 7 nucleotides agree with TRBD2. This CDR3 has 16 amino acids. V lost 2 bases and J lost 6; bases outside the gene matches: 13. Germline CDR1 and CDR2: SGHDN and FVKESK. For the CDR3, the DNA is TGTGCCAGCAGCCAATCTGGGGGGGACCCCCGAAGCGAGCAGTACTTC. Encoded protein: CASSQSGGDPRSEQYF. The whole variable domain, remainder taken from reference TRBV14 and TRBJ2-7, is EAGVTQFPSHSVIEKGQTVTLRCDPISGHDNLYWYRRVMGKEIKFLLHFVKESKQDESGMPNNRFLAERTGGTYSTLKVQPAELEDSGVYFCASSQSGGDPRSEQYFGPGTRLTVT.

This sequence joins TRBV5-6 and TRBJ2-1; tentatively, D is TRBD1 (7 bases). The V gene lost 4 bases and the J gene lost 4 bases, with 18 bases spanning the gap. CDR3 length equals 16 residues. Germline lookup yields CDR1 SGHDT and CDR2 YYEEEE. The CDR3: CASSPARPGGYNEQFF. CDR3 DNA sequence: TGTGCCAGCAGCCCGGCAAGGCCAGGGGGGTACAATGAGCAGTTCTTC.

The chain combines TRBV9 with TRBJ1-1; tentative D call: TRBD1 (5 bases). The CDR3 covers 13 residues. With 3 bases removed from V and 4 bases from J, the gap between germline ends came to 10 bases. Germline V gene lookup returns CDR1 SGDLS and CDR2 YYNGEE. The CDR3 bases are TGTGCCAGCAGCGGGGGCAGTTCCACTGAAGCTTTCTTT. Translated, it gives CASSGGSSTEAFF.

This chain joins TRBV28 and TRBJ2-7; TRBD1 matches 7 bases. CDR1 MDHEN and CDR2 SYDVKM come from the germline V gene. J was trimmed by 2 bases and V by 5 bases; bases with no gene match: 18. The CDR3 runs 18 residues. The CDR3 sequence is CASSTLGQRRSRAYEQYF. CDR3 DNA: TGTGCCAGCAGTACCCTGGGACAGAGACGTTCTAGGGCCTACGAGCAGTACTTC.

V is TRBV7-8 and J is TRBJ2-7, with TRBD2 as a possible D gene (5 bases). V lost 5 bases, J lost 3 bases, and 8 bases lay in between. The CDR3 covers 12 residues. Germline lookup yields CDR1 SGHVS and CDR2 FQNEAQ. CDR3 loop: CASSTRVYEQYF. In DNA form, the CDR3 reads TGTGCCAGCAGCACTAGGGTCTACGAGCAGTACTTC.

The chain employs TRBV19 and TRBJ1-1; no clear D. The V gene's germline CDR1 is LNHDA and CDR2 SQIVND (reference sequence). CDR3 length: 14 amino acids. Between the trimmed V and J ends, which lost 7 bases and 1 base, there was a span of 13 bases. The CDR3: CASKVEKWNTEAFF. CDR3 sequence (DNA): TGTGCCAGTAAAGTGGAGAAATGGAACACTGAAGCTTTCTTT.

This chain connects TRBV7-9 to TRBJ2-7; the match to TRBD2 covers 15 bases. Germline V gene sequence: CDR1 SEHNR, CDR2 FQNEAQ (reference sequence). Losses at the gene ends were 6 bases for V and 0 bases for J; bases not matched to a gene: 6. CDR3 length: 17 amino acids. The CDR3: CASSAGLAGGLSYEQYF. The CDR3 DNA follows: TGTGCCAGCAGTGCGGGACTAGCGGGAGGACTCTCCTACGAGCAGTACTTC.

Written as DNA, the CDR3 is TGTGCCAGCAGCCCAGGGCTAGCGGCTCTCAATGAGCAGTTCTTC. This gives the protein CASSPGLAALNEQFF. This sequence joins TRBV14 and TRBJ2-1; 7 positions match TRBD2. V gave up 4 bases and J gave up 6 bases; unmatched junction bases: 9. Germline values: CDR1 SGHDN, CDR2 FVKESK. The CDR3 length is 15 residues.

The gene calls are TRBV18 and TRBJ2-5, with a weak D call TRBD2 (6 bases). The CDR3 is 15 amino acids. V lost 1 base, J lost 2 bases, and 11 bases lay in between. Germline loops: CDR1 KGHSH, CDR2 LQKENI. The CDR3 nucleotides are TGTGCCAGCTCACCACGGGGTAGCGGACAAGAGACCCAGTACTTC. This translates into CASSPRGSGQETQYF.

This chain joins TRBV14 and TRBJ2-7; TRBD1 is a possible D gene (5 bases). Germline V gene lookup returns CDR1 SGHDN and CDR2 FVKESK. Trimming stripped 1 base from V and 0 bases from J, with 10 bases between. This CDR3 region has 15 residues. As DNA, the CDR3 is TGTGCCAGCAGCCAAGCTCCACAGGACTCCTACGAGCAGTACTTC. Translating gives CASSQAPQDSYEQYF. Based on the CDR3 plus reference TRBV14 and TRBJ2-7, the full variable domain is EAGVTQFPSHSVIEKGQTVTLRCDPISGHDNLYWYRRVMGKEIKFLLHFVKESKQDESGMPNNRFLAERTGGTYSTLKVQPAELEDSGVYFCASSQAPQDSYEQYFGPGTRLTVT.

The gene calls are TRBV4-1 and TRBJ1-3, with a possible D match to TRBD1 (5 bases). The V end lost 1 base, the J end lost 3 bases, and 22 bases lay between the germline ends. This CDR3 region has 19 residues. CDR1 is MGHRA, CDR2 YSYEKL, per germline. CDR3: CASSQGRPGFSLRGNTIYF. The CDR3 nucleotides are TGCGCCAGCAGCCAAGGTCGTCCAGGGTTTTCTTTACGTGGAAACACCATATATTTT.

This rearrangement joins TRBV19 to TRBJ1-5; D gene uncertain. The CDR3 is 16 residues long. V shed 4 bases and J shed 5 bases, with 18 bases lying between them. Germline values: CDR1 LNHDA, CDR2 SQIVND (reference sequence). The CDR3 spells CASSNAIPYPDQPQHF. The CDR3 nucleotides are TGTGCCAGTAGTAATGCTATTCCCTACCCCGATCAGCCCCAGCATTTT. The whole variable domain, filled in from reference TRBV19 and TRBJ1-5, reads DGGITQSPKYLFRKEGQNVTLSCEQNLNHDAMYWYRQDPGQGLRLIYYSQIVNDFQKGDIAEGYSVSREKKESFPLTVTSAQKNPTAFYLCASSNAIPYPDQPQHFGDGTRLSIL.

V and J are TRBV10-3 and TRBJ2-2, with TRBD2 as a possible D gene (6 bases). The CDR3 is 15 residues long. V lost 3 bases and J 4 bases, leaving 12 bases between the germline ends. Germline CDR1 reads ENHRY; CDR2 reads SYGVKD. The CDR3 nucleotides read TGTGCCATCAGTGATTCGGGACTCCGCACCGGGGAGCTGTTTTTT. This gives the protein CAISDSGLRTGELFF.

This chain links TRBV14 with TRBJ1-3; possibly TRBD1 for D (5 bases). Germline lookup yields CDR1 SGHDN and CDR2 FVKESK. Trimming cost V 3 bases and J 2 bases, with 11 bases left between them. The CDR3 runs 15 residues. CDR3 DNA: TGTGCCAGCAGCCAGTTGGCAGGGACTGGAAACACCATATATTTT. Translating gives CASSQLAGTGNTIYF.

The rearrangement links TRBV27 to TRBJ2-5; D might be TRBD2 (5 bases). Trimming took off 2 bases at V and 1 base at J, with 11 bases between the two ends. Germline CDR1 reads MNHEY; CDR2 reads SMNVEV (reference sequence). The CDR3 has 15 amino acids. CDR3: CASSLRGRRQETQYF. DNA for the CDR3: TGTGCCAGCAGTTTAAGAGGGAGACGCCAAGAGACCCAGTACTTC.

This clone has more than one count but fewer than ten. The chain employs TRBV28 and TRBJ2-2; D not certain. The CDR3 covers 12 residues. Trimming cost V 7 bases and J 4 bases, with 7 bases left between them. CDR1 is MDHEN, CDR2 SYDVKM, per germline. This chain's CDR3 is CASTSGTGELFF. CDR3 sequence (DNA): TGTGCCAGCACCTCCGGCACCGGGGAGCTGTTTTTT. Supplemented by reference TRBV28 and TRBJ2-2, the full variable domain reads DVKVTQSSRYLVKRTGEKVFLECVQDMDHENMFWYRQDPGLGLRLIYFSYDVKMKEKGDIPEGYSVSREKKERFSLILESASTNQTSMYLCASTSGTGELFFGEGSRLTVL.

The chain uses TRBV4-1 and TRBJ1-5; 9 bases fit TRBD1. The CDR3 consists of 18 residues. Looked up from germline, CDR1 is MGHRA and CDR2 is YSYEKL. V shed 1 base, J shed 0 bases, and the junction held 7 bases outside the gene matches. CDR3 loop: CASSQVGGDRASNQPQHF. In DNA, the CDR3 is TGCGCCAGCAGCCAAGTAGGGGGGGACAGGGCTAGCAATCAGCCCCAGCATTTT.

V usage is TRBV15 and J usage is TRBJ2-7, with D perhaps matching TRBD2 (6 bases). V was clipped by 8 bases and J by 5 bases, with 13 bases between them. CDR1 is LNHNV, CDR2 YYDKDF, per germline (reference sequence). The CDR3 length is 12 residues. The CDR3 loop is CATGAGFHEQYF. The CDR3 bases are TGTGCCACCGGCGCGGGGTTCCACGAGCAGTACTTC.

This rearrangement joins TRBV5-1 to TRBJ2-1; 8 positions agree with TRBD1. V was clipped by 1 base and J by 6 bases; unmatched bases: 0. The length of the CDR3 is 13 residues. The germline CDR1 and CDR2 sequences are SGHRS and YFSETQ. The CDR3 DNA reads TGCGCCAGCAGCTTGACAGGGGGCAATGAGCAGTTCTTC. This gives the protein CASSLTGGNEQFF.

This clone turned up a few times. V gene TRBV23-1 combines with J gene TRBJ2-1; D gene ambiguous. TRBV23-1 is designated an ORF whose function remains uncertain. V shed 4 bases and J shed 0 bases, with 16 bases lying between them. The CDR3 spans 17 residues. CDR3 bases: TGCGCCAGCAGTCTCCCTCATGTAGTTAGCTCCTACAATGAGCAGTTCTTC. It specifies CASSLPHVVSSYNEQFF.

The gene calls are TRBV2 and TRBJ1-5; no clear D. The length of the CDR3 is 15 residues. From germline, CDR1 is SNHLY and CDR2 FYNNEI. The V gene lost 4 bases and the J gene lost 0 bases, with 10 bases spanning the gap. The CDR3 region is CASSGSEYSNQPQHF. In DNA form, the CDR3 reads TGTGCCAGCAGTGGGTCGGAGTATAGCAATCAGCCCCAGCATTTT.

This rearrangement joins TRBV5-1 to TRBJ2-7; TRBD2 might be the D (6 bases). Germline values: CDR1 SGHRS, CDR2 YFSETQ. With 3 bases removed from V and 3 bases from J, the gap between germline ends came to 13 bases. The CDR3 is 14 amino acids. This chain's CDR3 is CASSWNGTHYEQYF. CDR3 DNA sequence: TGCGCCAGCAGCTGGAACGGGACTCACTACGAGCAGTACTTC.